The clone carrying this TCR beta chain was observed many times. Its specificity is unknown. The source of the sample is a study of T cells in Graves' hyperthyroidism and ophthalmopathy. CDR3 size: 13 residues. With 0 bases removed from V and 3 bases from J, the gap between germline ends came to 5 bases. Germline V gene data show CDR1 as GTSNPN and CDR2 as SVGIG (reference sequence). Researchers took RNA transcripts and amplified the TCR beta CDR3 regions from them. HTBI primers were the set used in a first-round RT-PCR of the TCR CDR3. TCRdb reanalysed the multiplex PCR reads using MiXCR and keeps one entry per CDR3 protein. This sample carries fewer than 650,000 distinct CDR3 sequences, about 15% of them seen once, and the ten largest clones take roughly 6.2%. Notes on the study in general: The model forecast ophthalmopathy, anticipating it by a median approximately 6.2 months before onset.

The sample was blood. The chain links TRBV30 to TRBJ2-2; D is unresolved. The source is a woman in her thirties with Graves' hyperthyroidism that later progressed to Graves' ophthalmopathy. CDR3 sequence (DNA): TGTGCCTGGAGTGTGGGGTACACCGGGGAGCTGTTTTTT. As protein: CAWSVGYTGELFF. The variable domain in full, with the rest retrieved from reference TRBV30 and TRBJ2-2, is SQTIHQWPATLVQPVGSPLSLECTVEGTSNPNLYWYRQAAGRGLQLLFYSVGIGQISSEVPQNLSASRPQDRQFILSSKKLLLSDSGFYLCAWSVGYTGELFFGEGSRLTVL.